The clone carrying this TCR beta chain showed up just once. Data came from immunoSEQ multiplex PCR; TCRdb stores just in-frame clones and leaves some out. The sample carries under 650,000 clones, around 96% recorded once. CDR3 length equals 13 residues. Germline assignment: CDR1 KGHSH and CDR2 LQKENI. The sample is drawn from a study of shared clonotypes between healthy human individuals. Overall study: Plates per donor: three CD4 naive, three CD4 memory, two CD8 naive, one CD8 memory.

Sample: naive CD4+ T cells sorted from blood. Subset specified: CD45RA+ positively selected. This clonotype was obtained from a woman under 40 in good health. V is TRBV18 and J is TRBJ2-5, with 8 bases aligning to TRBD1. The DNA end favors TRBJ2-7, so the J call may be wrong. CDR3 protein: CASSPDRVGEQYF. CDR3 nucleotides: TGTGCCAGCTCACCGGACAGGGTTGGCGAGCAGTACTTC.